There are a few counts of the clone carrying this T cell receptor (beta chain). Generated by immunoSEQ multiplex PCR, the TCRdb table keeps only in-frame clones and is missing some. The repertoire holds some 74,000 clones, with approximately 85% as singletons. The data are from a study of OX40 agonist ivuxolimab in advanced cancers. Germline V gene data show CDR1 as SGHDT and CDR2 as YYEEEE. V lost 4 bases and J lost 1, with 12 bases in between. This CDR3 is built from 14 residues. The sequence was obtained from an adult with an advanced solid tumor such as melanoma, head and neck, liver or kidney cancer. The sample was CD4+ or CD8+ T cells sorted from blood, taken in a trial of the OX40 agonist ivuxolimab. The chain employs TRBV5-6 and TRBJ2-7; D is possibly TRBD2 (6 bases). Here the CDR3 reads CASSPEGGSYEQYF. CDR3 coding DNA: TGTGCCAGCAGCCCGGAGGGCGGATCCTACGAGCAGTACTTC.